This TCR beta chain was observed in a study of T cells after yellow fever vaccination. Whole-study findings and limits: Weaker overall was a secondary response that nonetheless peaked faster, on day 5 versus 15.

As concerns this clonotype: Its antigen is undetermined.

Universal primer sites and UMIs were introduced during 5'RACE template-switching synthesis of TCR cDNA. TCRdb reprocessed the 5' RACE reads with MiXCR, giving one entry per CDR3 protein. The sample lists 120,000 or so distinct CDR3 sequences; about 16% were seen once. Sequenced here: CD8+ T cells sorted from PBMCs, sampled 5 days after the yellow fever booster vaccination. This TCR derives from a young man who received the YFV17D yellow fever vaccine.

DNA of the CDR3: TGTGCCAGCAGTCCGAGGGCCACTGAAGCTTTCTTT. The encoded protein is CASSPRATEAFF. This chain joins TRBV7-2 and TRBJ1-1; D gene unclear. CDR1 SGHTA and CDR2 FQGNSA come from the germline V gene. The CDR3 is made up of 12 amino acids. Trimming took off 6 bases at V and 4 bases at J, with 9 bases between the two ends.